These T cell receptor beta chains were read from a single sample in a study of beta chain features in type 1 diabetes. The table came from immunoSEQ multiplex PCR; TCRdb's copy has only in-frame clones and leaves some out. The sample shows 600,000 or so clones, 9.5% to 15% of them seen only once. Sample: naive CD4+ T cells from blood. Receptors originate from a man aged 25 to 45 with type 1 diabetes. The CDR3 runs from the conserved cysteine through the conserved F or W. D genes are given only for firm matches. The size entry is marked missing in some rows and otherwise reads once, few, many or a size class.

d_call,v_call,j_call,clone_size,cdr3_nt,cdr3_aa
.,TRBV13,TRBJ2-7,.,TGTGCCAGCAGCCAGGGGATCTCCTACGAGCAGTACTTC,CASSQGISYEQYF
TRBD1,TRBV28,TRBJ2-7,.,TGTGCCAGCAGTTCAGGGACAGGGAGGGGGGAGCAGTACTTC,CASSSGTGRGEQYF
.,TRBV30,TRBJ1-4,few,TGTGCCTGGAGGGCTGTCCCCAGGAATGATGAAAAACTGTTTTTT,CAWRAVPRNDEKLFF
.,TRBV7-9,TRBJ1-2,.,TGTGCCAGCAGCTTATACCGTGGCTACACCTTC,CASSLYRGYTF
.,TRBV7-2,TRBJ2-3,.,TGTGCCAGCAGTCGTCTCGGGGTCGGCACAGATACGCAGTATTTT,CASSRLGVGTDTQYF
TRBD1,TRBV7-2,TRBJ2-7,.,TGTGCCAGCAGCTTACTGGGGACAGGGGGCTACGAGCAGTACTTC,CASSLLGTGGYEQYF
.,TRBV25-1,TRBJ1-6,few,TGTGCCAGCGTACGGGGGGGGCTTAATTCACCCCTCCACTTT,CASVRGGLNSPLHF
.,TRBV30,TRBJ2-5,few,TGTGCCTGGAGAACACAGGGTACGGAGACCCAGTACTTC,CAWRTQGTETQYF
TRBD2,TRBV14,TRBJ2-3,.,TGTGCCAGCAGCAGGAGCGGGGGGGATTCAGATACGCAGTATTTT,CASSRSGGDSDTQYF
TRBD2,TRBV28,TRBJ2-3,few,TGTGCCAGCAGTCATCGACTAGCGCATAGCACAGATACGCAGTATTTT,CASSHRLAHSTDTQYF
.,TRBV9,TRBJ2-2,.,TGTGCCAGCAGCGGACACTCCACCGGGGAGCTGTTTTTT,CASSGHSTGELFF
.,TRBV19,TRBJ1-5,.,TGTGCCAGTAGTACAGGAAGGGAAGGGCGCCAGCCCCAGCATTTT,CASSTGREGRQPQHF
.,TRBV7-9,TRBJ1-2,.,TGTGCCAGCAGCCCAGGGTCCGTCAACTATGGCTACACCTTC,CASSPGSVNYGYTF
.,TRBV29-1,TRBJ1-6,.,TGCAGCGTTCAAACAGGGCCGGGTAATTCACCCCTCCACTTT,CSVQTGPGNSPLHF
.,TRBV7-9,TRBJ2-3,once,TGTGCCAGCAGCTTACAGGGGAACGGAGCAGATACGCAGTATTTT,CASSLQGNGADTQYF
.,TRBV7-2,TRBJ2-5,few,TGTGCCAGCAGCGTGGTGGGACGAGAGACCCAGTACTTC,CASSVVGRETQYF
.,TRBV7-9,TRBJ2-1,.,TGTGCCAGCAGCTTAACGACAGCCTCCGGGGTCTTC,CASSLTTASGVF
.,TRBV7-9,TRBJ1-6,.,TGTGCCAGCAGCTTGGGCTCCTATAATTCACCCCTCCACTTT,CASSLGSYNSPLHF
TRBD1,TRBV9,TRBJ1-6,.,TGTGCCAGCAGCCCCCAAGGACAGGCGAATTCACCCCTCCACTTT,CASSPQGQANSPLHF
.,TRBV29-1,TRBJ2-5,few,TGCAGCGTTGATGGAGGGGCCGAGACCCAGTACTTC,CSVDGGAETQYF
.,TRBV7-9,TRBJ2-7,.,TGTGCCAGCAGCTTAAGTCAGTCCCCAAGCACCTACGAGCAGTACTTC,CASSLSQSPSTYEQYF
.,TRBV18,TRBJ1-5,few,TGTGCCAGCTCACCAGCGAGCAATCAGCCCCAGCATTTT,CASSPASNQPQHF
.,TRBV18,TRBJ2-7,.,TGTGCCAGCTCACCACTCCGAGGGTCCTTTGACGAGCAGTACTTC,CASSPLRGSFDEQYF
.,TRBV5-1,TRBJ2-3,few,TGCGCCAGCAGCCAGGAGGTCCGCAATACGCAGTATTTT,CASSQEVRNTQYF
TRBD2,TRBV19,TRBJ2-5,few,TGTGCCAGTAGTACCACTCGCGGGGGGAAGACCCAGTACTTC,CASSTTRGGKTQYF
.,TRBV2,TRBJ2-7,.,TGTGCCAGCAGGCGGGTCAATCTTCCCTACGAGCAGTACTTC,CASRRVNLPYEQYF
.,TRBV7-2,TRBJ2-5,.,TGTGCCAGCAGCTTACGGACCTTGGGGCTTGGGACCCAGTACTTC,CASSLRTLGLGTQYF
TRBD1,TRBV29-1,TRBJ2-3,few,TGCAGCCTGGGGACAGGCACAGATACGCAGTATTTT,CSLGTGTDTQYF
.,TRBV10-3,TRBJ1-5,.,TGTGCCATCAGTGAGTCTCAGCCAGGAGTCCATCAGCCCCAGCATTTT,CAISESQPGVHQPQHF
.,TRBV4-2,TRBJ2-2,.,TGTGCCAGCAGCCAAGCGGGTGTAACCGGGGAGCTGTTTTTT,CASSQAGVTGELFF
.,TRBV7-2,TRBJ2-3,.,TGTGCCAGCAGCCTCCGGTTGACACCTAGCACAGATACGCAGTATTTT,CASSLRLTPSTDTQYF
.,TRBV5-6,TRBJ1-5,.,TGTGCCAGCAGCCTGCTATCGGGGAATAGCAATCAGCCCCAGCATTTT,CASSLLSGNSNQPQHF
.,TRBV2,TRBJ2-5,.,TGTGCCAGCGCCCCGAGGGAGACCCAGTACTTC,CASAPRETQYF
TRBD1,TRBV6-4,TRBJ1-2,.,TGTGCCAGCAGTGACCCTGGACAGGGAACAGGCTACACCTTC,CASSDPGQGTGYTF
.,TRBV30,TRBJ1-2,few,TGTGCCTGGAGTTTACTCTCCGGGACACTTTATGGCTACACCTTC,CAWSLLSGTLYGYTF
TRBD2,TRBV7-8,TRBJ2-3,.,TGTGCCAGCAGCGGCCAGACTAGCGGAAACACAGATACGCAGTATTTT,CASSGQTSGNTDTQYF
TRBD1,TRBV10-3,TRBJ2-7,few,TGTGCCACCGGCGGGACAGGGAACTACGAGCAGTACTTC,CATGGTGNYEQYF
TRBD1,TRBV29-1,TRBJ1-4,.,TGCAGCGTCTCCGGGACAGTGGATGAAAAACTGTTTTTT,CSVSGTVDEKLFF
TRBD2,TRBV4-2,TRBJ2-7,few,TGTGCCAGCAGCCGAAGCGGGGGGGGCTCCTACGAGCAGTACTTC,CASSRSGGGSYEQYF
.,TRBV4-3,TRBJ1-5,.,TGCGCCAGCAGCCAGACGTGGGGACGCGGCCAGCCCCAGCATTTT,CASSQTWGRGQPQHF
.,TRBV11-2,TRBJ2-7,few,TGTGCCAGCAGCCCTCAGACGGATTCTAGGCGGCAGTACTTC,CASSPQTDSRRQYF
.,TRBV5-1,TRBJ2-2,few,TGCGCCAGCAGCTTGGGACAGAGAGACACCGGGGAGCTGTTTTTT,CASSLGQRDTGELFF
TRBD1,TRBV4-3,TRBJ2-2,few,TGCGCCAGCAGCCAAGCAGACAGGGCGAACACCGGGGAGCTGTTTTTT,CASSQADRANTGELFF
.,TRBV25-1,TRBJ1-2,.,TGTGCCAGCAGTGAATTACCCCTTACTGGCTACACCTTC,CASSELPLTGYTF